This section outlines one T cell receptor (beta chain) sequence together with its context. In this sample, this clonotype turned up many times. No antigen is known for it. Per-nucleotide qualities are absent, and no much larger clonotype sits a single base away. The germline V gene (reference sequence) gives CDR1 as LNHNV and CDR2 as YYDKDF. V loses 5 bases, J loses 6 bases, and the germline ends lie 25 bases apart. The CDR3 starts with the cysteine, ends with the phenylalanine, and has 17 residues. Just CDR3 DNA is preserved here, 51 bases in frame from base 1. Receptor libraries were prepared by multiplex PCR. These reads were obtained on an Illumina HiSeq 4000. TCR beta libraries were built with iRepertoire HTBI primers and Arm-PCR amplification of CDR3 regions. Before sequencing, the PCR products went through gel purification. Per the original workflow: A total of 62 TRBV and about 13 TRBJ segments were identified across samples and were used for gene usage analysis of CDR3 amino acid clonotypes. Filtered high-quality paired reads were merged into contigs using COPE and FqMerger. Contigs were aligned with BLAST to IMGT TRBV, TRBD and TRBJ reference genes, and CDR3 was defined per IMGT. Any clonotype with a frequency above 0.1% was counted as a highly expanded clone. Shannon entropy was used to measure repertoire diversity, and the Gini coefficient was used to measure V-J evenness. A clonotype was considered public if more than one individual shared it. TCRdb ran its own pipeline on the public reads, namely fastp trimming at Q25 and MiXCR clone calling, and kept in-frame beta chains. Every CDR3 protein is listed once, alongside the most common genes and DNA of its rows. The V and J calls and clone size are TCRdb's, not the authors'. The sample table lists hundreds of thousands of distinct CDR3 sequences, more than 20% of them with a count of one. The ten largest account for 7% to 10% of the sample.

The time point label, as the study defines it: persistent/refractory GD, antithyroid drugs over 5 years with positive TRAb. RNA was extracted from PBMCs in TRIzol for both TCR sequencing and RNA sequencing. Graves' disease was diagnosed according to American Thyroid Association guidelines. The patients came from an endocrinology department in Xi'an, China. Each patient gave 7.5 to 10 milliliters of peripheral blood, collected in an EDTA anticoagulant tube. Ficoll Paque Plus density gradient separation was used to isolate PBMCs, and no further T cell sorting was performed. An Agilent 2100 Bioanalyzer and agarose gel were used to assess RNA quality, and a NanoDrop 2000 was used to measure RNA concentration. This record belongs to a study of regulatory T cells in long-lasting Graves disease (dated by TCRdb to the early 2020s). Some background on the complete study: Persistent Graves' disease meant more than 5 years of antithyroid drug treatment with TSH receptor autoantibodies that stayed positive. Patients with persistent Graves' disease were compared with patients with newly diagnosed Graves' disease using TCR sequencing and RNA sequencing of peripheral blood. The study was registered as a clinical trial and conducted in China. TCR sequencing covered some 13 persistent and approximately 20 newly diagnosed Graves' disease patients, some 33 samples in total. Persistent Graves' disease patients in the clinical cohort had taken antithyroid drugs for approximately 9.5 years on average. Study-wide conclusions, independent of this receptor: Sequencing and analysis were restricted to the TCR beta chain. Lower TCR Shannon entropy and fewer highly expanded clones were observed in persistent Graves' disease patients than in newly diagnosed patients, which suggested clonal expansion. Persistent disease showed preferential use of TRBV28, TRBJ1-2 and TRBJ2-5, whereas newly diagnosed disease favored TRBV20-1 and TRBJ2-1. The small sample size was acknowledged by the authors as a limitation that may reduce accuracy. More public clonotypes were shared among persistent patients (about 2,800) than among newly diagnosed patients (approximately 930). Because the primary lesion, thyroid tissue, could not be accessed, the study looked at peripheral blood alone.

Recombination joined TRBV15 with TRBJ1-2; TRBD1 might be the D gene, on 6 matching bases. This TCR derives from a female donor with Graves disease. The input for sequencing was peripheral blood mononuclear cells (PBMCs), taken when the disease was refractory, from a patient treated with antithyroid drugs. The DNA reads TGTGCCACCAGCGCCCTCAAACTCGGTTCCAGGGGAGATGGCTACACCTTC. It codes for CATSALKLGSRGDGYTF.